This T cell receptor beta chain came from a study of blood T cells in healthy people across ages. On this clonotype itself: Its antigen is not known.

It was with a sample-barcoded 5' primer and a J-beta primer mix that a second PCR of roughly 6 to 11 cycles was run. Template switching added a 12-random-nucleotide identifier to every cDNA molecule. TCRdb reanalysed the 5' RACE reads using MiXCR and keeps one entry per CDR3 protein. This sample has hundreds of thousands of distinct CDR3 sequences, with 45% to 50% found just once. Peripheral blood, around 9.4 milliliters per donor, was collected. Study-wide findings and caveats: Among T cells, TCR beta diversity per million cells dropped roughly linearly as age rose. Samples with more naive T cells showed higher observed beta diversity.

V lost 8 bases and J lost 4, with 17 bases in between. This CDR3 is built from 14 residues. Germline V gene lookup returns CDR1 MNHEY and CDR2 SMNVEV (reference sequence). The material sequenced was blood. The TCR sequence derives from a woman aged 60-75 years in good health. J is TRBJ1-1 and V is TRBV27; D is unresolved. CDR3 sequence reads: CASLLRKEGTEAFF. DNA of the CDR3: TGTGCCAGCCTTCTGAGAAAGGAAGGCACTGAAGCTTTCTTT.